Listed below are T cell receptor beta chains from one sample, sequenced in a study of T cell repertoires in cytomegalovirus infection. TCRdb independently ran MiXCR on the reads; one entry per CDR3 protein. The repertoire includes hundreds of thousands of distinct CDR3 sequences, around 24% of them detected once, and roughly 8% sits in the top ten. Sequences were obtained from CD8+ T cells from PBMCs. Receptors originate from a human donor in good health (CMV status not recorded). Some clones in this sample may be carry-over from other donors' samples. CDR3s include the opening cysteine and the closing phenylalanine or tryptophan. The order of the fields is J gene, D gene, clone size, V gene, CDR3 protein, CDR3 DNA. A D gene is named only where the DNA matches it firmly. Clone size is not always given. Where it is, it says once, few, many or a class for expanded clones.

>TRBJ2-5|.|many|TRBV7-2
CASSSFRDGLQETQYF
TGTGCCAGCAGTTCTTTCAGGGACGGGCTCCAAGAGACCCAGTACTTC
>TRBJ1-1|.|.|TRBV10-3
CAIIPKIGTEAFF
TGTGCCATCATCCCGAAGATAGGGACAGAAGCTTTCTTT
>TRBJ2-2|.|few|TRBV28
CASSIAQTRRNTGELFF
TGTGCCAGCAGTATCGCCCAGACCCGAAGGAACACCGGGGAGCTGTTTTTT
>TRBJ2-1|TRBD1|few|TRBV6-5
CASSDGVRGTFDEQFF
TGTGCCAGCAGTGACGGGGTCAGGGGGACCTTCGATGAGCAGTTCTTC
>TRBJ1-2|TRBD1|.|TRBV28
CASTPAGQSWGEGGFEYGYTF
TGTGCCAGCACCCCAGCGGGACAGAGTTGGGGAGAGGGAGGATTTGAGTATGGCTACACCTTC
>TRBJ2-6|.|.|TRBV10-3
CAIRMGGAPGANVLTF
TGTGCCATCAGGATGGGGGGGGCGCCCGGGGCCAACGTCCTGACTTTC
>TRBJ1-6|TRBD1|few|TRBV10-2
CASSGTGDSPLHF
TGCGCCAGCAGTGGGACAGGGGATTCACCCCTCCACTTT
>TRBJ2-2|.|many|TRBV6-2/TRBV6-3
CASSYQWGTLNTGELFF
TGTGCCAGCAGTTACCAGTGGGGAACTTTGAACACCGGGGAGCTGTTTTTT
>TRBJ2-1|TRBD2|.|TRBV4-3
CASSQGHRGGTPDNEQFF
TGCGCCAGCAGCCAGGGACATCGGGGGGGGACTCCAGACAATGAGCAGTTCTTC
>TRBJ2-7|.|once|TRBV14
CASSQALSYEQYF
TGTGCCAGCAGCCAAGCCCTTTCCTACGAGCAGTACTTC
>TRBJ1-1|.|many|TRBV28
CASSSSTGGLYTEAFF
TGTGCCAGCAGTTCCTCAACCGGGGGGCTCTACACTGAAGCTTTCTTT
>TRBJ1-2|.|.|TRBV6-2/TRBV6-3
CASSYFTGTPGGYTF
TGTGCCAGCAGTTACTTCACCGGGACACCGGGGGGCTACACCTTC
>TRBJ1-3|.|.|TRBV4-3
CASCFSDIDSGNTIYF
TGCGCCAGCTGCTTTTCGGACATCGACTCTGGAAACACCATATATTTT